The clone carrying this T cell receptor (beta chain) was detected only a few times. Antigen: not known. Trimming cost V 2 bases and J 2 bases, with 9 bases left between them. The CDR3 is 14 residues long. CDR1 is LNHDA and CDR2 is SQIVND in the germline V gene (reference sequence). The sample comes from a study of a mutant IDH1 vaccine in newly diagnosed glioma. Across the study: Before enrollment, the patients had been treated with radiotherapy alone, temozolomide alone, or both together. Most of them had received both. General study results and limits: Immune responses induced by vaccination arose in 93.3% of the patients. With respect to changes in top peripheral T cell clonotypes, pseudoprogression seemed unrelated.

Stated time point: baseline, week 1 (first vaccination visit). Indicated treatment: pre-vaccination baseline after standard-of-care therapy. Profiled with immunoSEQ multiplex PCR; TCRdb holds only in-frame clones, not every one. The data contain around 30,000 clones, approximately 80% of them singletons. This receptor was obtained from a man in his forties or fifties with glioma. Some clones in this sample may be carry-over from other donors' samples. The chain is built from TRBV19 and TRBJ1-1; D is undetermined. The input for sequencing was peripheral blood mononuclear cells (PBMCs), taken from a glioma patient treated with radiotherapy, temozolomide or both. CDR3 bases: TGTGCCAGTAGTATAAGGTCAGTTAACACTGAAGCTTTCTTT. This encodes CASSIRSVNTEAFF.